Shown below are 25 T cell receptor beta chains from a single sample sequenced in a study of human T cells and chemical hapten exposure. As to time point: patch test 2, 6 weeks after DPC sensitization. As for treatment: therapeutic diphenylcyclopropenone sensitization with weekly scalp DPC. Via MiXCR, TCRdb re-called the RACE reads, giving one row per CDR3 protein. There are a few hundred thousand distinct CDR3 sequences in the sample; about 6% occur only once, and about 5.4% lies in the top ten. The material was whole blood, obtained in connection with sensitization to the hapten diphenylcyclopropenone (DPC). These receptors were collected from a woman in her late teens or twenties with alopecia areata. Some clones in this sample may be carry-over from other donors' samples.

This clonotype was observed a few times. The rearrangement uses TRBV27 and TRBJ2-2; D gene ambiguous. Trimming removed 2 bases from V and 0 bases from J, with 10 bases in between. The CDR3 runs to 16 residues. Looked up from germline, CDR1 is MNHEY and CDR2 is SMNVEV (reference sequence). The DNA of the CDR3 is TGTGCCAGCAGTTTAACCCGGTTCGCGAACACCGGGGAGCTGTTTTTT. This gives the protein CASSLTRFANTGELFF.

This clonotype was counted many times. The J gene is TRBJ2-3, the V gene TRBV5-1; D is unresolved. Germline CDR1 reads SGHRS; CDR2 reads YFSETQ. Trimming removed 4 bases at V and 4 bases at J, with 16 bases between. There are 15 residues in the CDR3. In DNA, the CDR3 is TGCGCCAGCAGCCCTCGACCCGCAGCCCCAGATACGCAGTATTTT. Translation: CASSPRPAAPDTQYF.

This clonotype was observed at least ten times. The chain is built from TRBV29-1 and TRBJ2-1, with D perhaps matching TRBD2 (7 bases). Trimming pared 5 bases from V and 7 bases from J, leaving 12 bases between. CDR1 and CDR2 from the germline V gene are SQVTM and ANQGSEA. This CDR3 region has 12 residues. Here the CDR3 reads CSVLGGGNEQFF. Written as DNA, the CDR3 is TGCAGCGTTCTAGGGGGGGGAAATGAGCAGTTCTTC.

Worth noting for this clonotype: Sequence at one end of the junction differs from germline and may be a read error. The CDR3 region is CASSSAGGTYERYF. CDR3 nucleotides: TGCGCCAGCAGCTCAGCGGGGGGGACCTACGAGCGGTACTTC. V and J are TRBV5-1 and TRBJ2-7; 10 positions agree with TRBD2. CDR1 and CDR2 (germline): SGHRS, YFSETQ. This CDR3 spans 14 amino acids.

For this clonotype: An end of the junction differs from the germline gene, which may be a read error. CDR3 region: CSVPVPYEQNF. The CDR3 DNA reads TGCAGTGTCCCGGTCCCCTACGAGCAGAACTTC. The chain links TRBV20-1 to TRBJ2-7; the D is unclear. Germline lookup yields CDR1 DFQATT and CDR2 SNEGSKA (reference sequence). The CDR3 totals 11 residues.

This clonotype was seen many times. V usage is TRBV7-9 and J usage is TRBJ2-3; D uncertain. The CDR3 consists of 10 residues. Looked up from germline, CDR1 is SEHNR and CDR2 is FQNEAQ (reference sequence). Trimming removed 1 base from V and 9 bases from J, with 2 bases in between. CDR3 residues: CASSLGTQYF. CDR3 in DNA: TGTGCCAGCAGCTTAGGAACGCAGTATTTT.

The V gene is TRBV20-1, the J gene TRBJ2-7; D might be TRBD1 or TRBD2, each matching 7 bases. The CDR3 has 14 residues. V was clipped by 6 bases and J by 5 bases, with 20 bases between them. Germline V gene data show CDR1 as DFQATT and CDR2 as SNEGSKA (reference sequence). The CDR3 region is CSALDREGRHEQYF. DNA of the CDR3: TGCAGTGCCCTAGACAGGGAGGGACGCCACGAGCAGTACTTC.

This clonotype was picked up many times. The V call is TRBV29-1, the J call TRBJ2-4; D is perhaps TRBD2 (5 bases). The germline V gene has CDR1 SQVTM and CDR2 ANQGSEA. The CDR3 runs to 15 residues. Trimming took 7 bases from V and 5 from J, leaving 21 bases between them. In DNA form, the CDR3 reads TGCAGCGCCTTGGCCGGGCAGGCCGGGGAAAACATTCAGTACTTC. Amino acid sequence: CSALAGQAGENIQYF.

In its sample, this clonotype was seen many times. The chain couples TRBV6-1 to TRBJ1-2; 10 bases are shared with TRBD1. Per germline, CDR1 MNHNS and CDR2 SASEGT. V was clipped by 10 bases and J by 10 bases; unmatched bases: 9. The CDR3 covers 12 residues. CDR3 sequence (DNA): TGTGCCATCCACCGGGACAGGGGCGACTACACCTTC. Residues: CAIHRDRGDYTF.

This clonotype was counted between two and nine times. The V gene is TRBV11-2, the J gene TRBJ2-3; 9 bases are shared with TRBD2. J was trimmed by 0 bases and V by 8 bases; bases with no gene match: 15. The CDR3 runs 18 residues. Germline V gene data show CDR1 as SGHAT and CDR2 as FQNNGV. CDR3 sequence: CASRLARGGSISTDTQYF. The CDR3 DNA follows: TGTGCCAGCCGCCTGGCGCGGGGGGGCTCCATCAGCACAGATACGCAGTATTTT.

Only a few counts were recorded for this clonotype. The J gene is TRBJ2-6, the V gene TRBV6-5; the D gene is possibly TRBD2 (5 bases). The CDR3 covers 16 residues. V lost 4 bases and J 4 bases, leaving 14 bases between the germline ends. Germline CDR1 and CDR2: MNHEY and SVGAGI. The CDR3 DNA follows: TGTGCCAGCAGTTCCTCAGTGGGGAGCGGGGCCAACGTCCTGACTTTC. It specifies CASSSSVGSGANVLTF.

This clonotype showed up just a few times. The gene calls are TRBV7-2 and TRBJ2-5; the match to TRBD2 covers 10 bases. J was trimmed by 0 bases and V by 3 bases; bases with no gene match: 7. This CDR3 spans 17 amino acids. Germline-derived CDR1 and CDR2 are SGHTA and FQGNSA. The CDR3 nucleotides are TGTGCCAGCAGCTTCCCTCTAGCGGGGGCTAACCAAGAGACCCAGTACTTC. It codes for CASSFPLAGANQETQYF.

This clonotype came up many times. The chain combines TRBV15 with TRBJ1-4; D is ambiguous. The germline CDR1 and CDR2 sequences are LNHNV and YYDKDF (reference sequence). The CDR3 loop spans 12 amino acids. V lost 2 bases, J lost 5 bases, and 3 bases lay in between. This CDR3 reads CATSRSNEKLFF. As DNA, the CDR3 is TGTGCCACCAGCAGATCAAATGAAAAACTGTTTTTT.

This clonotype was seen a few times. Here the CDR3 reads CASSEQTSGGYEQFF. CDR3 in DNA: TGTGCCAGCAGTGAACAAACTAGCGGGGGTTATGAGCAGTTCTTC. This chain joins TRBV2 and TRBJ2-1, with TRBD2 matching over 11 bases. The length of the CDR3 is 15 residues. V was clipped by 2 bases and J by 8 bases; unmatched bases: 5. Germline-derived CDR1 and CDR2 are SNHLY and FYNNEI.

The rearrangement links TRBV7-2 to TRBJ2-3; TRBD2 might be the D (7 bases). Deletions cut 3 bases from V and 6 bases from J, with 13 bases between. The CDR3 length is 14 residues. The germline CDR1 and CDR2 sequences are SGHTA and FQGNSA. The CDR3 protein is CASSFWRGPDTQYF. The CDR3 DNA sequence: TGTGCCAGCAGCTTTTGGCGGGGGCCTGATACGCAGTATTTT.

This clonotype was detected only a few times. The V and J genes are TRBV12-3 or TRBV12-4 and TRBJ2-7, with a weak D call TRBD2 (5 bases). V lost 3 bases, J lost 3 bases, and 12 bases lay in between. The CDR3 has 14 residues. The CDR3 protein is CASSFGVYFYEQYF. The CDR3 nucleotides read TGTGCCAGCAGTTTCGGGGTGTATTTCTACGAGCAGTACTTC.

The sample holds a few counts of this clonotype. The chain uses TRBV18 and TRBJ1-2; 10 nucleotides agree with TRBD1. The CDR3 loop spans 15 amino acids. The germline V gene has CDR1 KGHSH and CDR2 LQKENI. V lost 5 bases and J lost 3; bases outside the gene matches: 6. CDR3 amino acids: CASSAGTGEYYGYTF. The DNA for the CDR3 is TGTGCCAGCTCAGCCGGGACAGGGGAATACTATGGCTACACCTTC.

V and J are TRBV12-3 or TRBV12-4 and TRBJ1-4; TRBD1 matches at 8 bases. The V and J ends lost 1 base and 3 bases, in that order; junction bases with no gene match: 4. The CDR3 totals 16 residues. The CDR3: CASSLVRGQANEKLFF. In DNA, the CDR3 is TGTGCCAGCAGTTTAGTCAGGGGGCAAGCTAATGAAAAACTGTTTTTT.

There are many counts of this clonotype. The rearrangement joins TRBV7-9 to TRBJ1-5; a possible D gene is TRBD1 (5 bases). The CDR3 totals 14 residues. The V gene lost 5 bases and the J gene lost 10 bases, with 18 bases spanning the gap. CDR1 and CDR2 from the germline V gene are SEHNR and FQNEAQ (reference sequence). The CDR3 loop is CASSLRDGLGPQHF. The CDR3 DNA reads as TGTGCCAGCAGCCTCCGGGACGGTCTAGGCCCCCAGCATTTT.

Ten or more counts support this clonotype. The rearrangement joins TRBV12-3 or TRBV12-4 to TRBJ1-2, with 8 bases that match TRBD1. The CDR3 covers 13 residues. The V segment lost 3 bases and the J segment 7 bases; nucleotides outside the gene matches: 4. CDR3 bases: TGTGCCAGCAGTTTGCCCCAGGGGGCTGGCTACACCTTC. It translates to CASSLPQGAGYTF.

This clonotype was detected many times. This chain links TRBV14 with TRBJ1-1; D not certain. V was shortened by 6 bases and J by 12 bases, with 20 bases between the two germline ends. This CDR3 comprises 13 residues. Germline assignment: CDR1 SGHDN and CDR2 FVKESK. The DNA of the CDR3 is TGTGCCAGCAGTCAGGTAGGATGGATCAAAACTTTCTTT. Translated: CASSQVGWIKTFF.

Worth noting for this clonotype: One end of the junction does not line up with germline, which may come from a read error. The chain employs TRBV18 and TRBJ1-6; a weak D match, TRBD1 (6 bases). CDR3 length: 15 amino acids. Germline CDR1 and CDR2: KGHSH and LQKENI. CDR3 region: CASSPSGQPNSPLHF. Here the CDR3 DNA reads TGCGCCAGCTCACCTTCAGGACAGCCAAATTCACCCCTCCACTTT.

This clonotype was recorded many times. The chain uses TRBV7-2 and TRBJ2-3, with a tentative D call TRBD2 (6 bases). Germline values: CDR1 SGHTA, CDR2 FQGNSA. The CDR3 covers 16 residues. V was pared by 6 bases and J by 1 base, with 17 bases between. This CDR3 is CASSPPSGGGTDTQYF. The CDR3 coding sequence is TGTGCCAGCAGTCCCCCCTCCGGCGGGGGCACAGATACGCAGTATTTT. The entire variable domain, with the rest obtained from reference TRBV7-2 and TRBJ2-3, is as follows: GAGVSQSPSNKVTEKGKDVELRCDPISGHTALYWYRQSLGQGLEFLIYFQGNSAPDKSGLPSDRFSAERTGGSVSTLTIQRTQQEDSAVYLCASSPPSGGGTDTQYFGPGTRLTVL.

This chain uses TRBV7-6 with TRBJ2-3, with a tentative D call TRBD1 (7 bases). The CDR3 has 17 amino acids. CDR1 is SGHVS, CDR2 FNYEAQ, per germline. The ends were cut back, 1 base at V and 6 bases at J, with 20 bases in the middle. CDR3 sequence reads: CASSLGVSQGGADTQYF. In DNA, the CDR3 is TGTGCCAGCAGCTTAGGCGTATCTCAGGGGGGCGCGGATACGCAGTATTTT.

This clonotype showed up many times. The V and J genes are TRBV4-3 and TRBJ1-4; tentative D call: TRBD1 (5 bases). In germline, CDR1 is LGHNA, CDR2 YSLEER. V gave up 3 bases and J gave up 6 bases, with 8 bases separating them. This CDR3 has 13 amino acids. The CDR3 DNA reads TGCGCCAGCAGCCAGTTGGGGGATGAAAAACTGTTTTTT. It is translated as CASSQLGDEKLFF.